Sequencing of this T cell receptor (beta chain) was carried out in a study of CD8 T cells in ankylosing spondylitis. Whole-study findings and limits: One TCR beta motif, made up of 7 or 8 highly homologous variants, appeared characteristic of ankylosing spondylitis blood. Reported data indicate significant enrichment of disease-linked clones within matched ankylosing spondylitis synovial fluid.

This clonotype was recorded many times. What it recognizes is unknown. Germline CDR1 and CDR2: SEHNR and FQNEAQ (reference sequence). Trimming shortened V by 0 bases and J by 7 bases, and 10 bases separated the two germline ends. The length of the CDR3 is 13 residues. Generation of TCR beta libraries employed quantitative 5'-RACE incorporating molecular barcodes. MiXCR, applied by TCRdb to the 5' RACE reads, yields one record per CDR3 protein. The sample yields some 250,000 distinct CDR3 sequences, roughly 25% seen once. Sample: blood, either unsorted or a sorted T cell fraction (not recorded which). J is TRBJ2-7 and V is TRBV7-9, with a possible D match to TRBD2 (6 bases). The TCR was taken from a male donor with ankylosing spondylitis or in good health (not recorded which). The CDR3 bases are TGTGCCAGCAGCTTAGCGACCGCGGGAGAGCAGTACTTC. Encoded protein: CASSLATAGEQYF.